The 31 T cell receptor beta chains below were found in one sample sequenced in a study of beta chain features in type 1 diabetes. The investigators reverse transcribed all of the isolated RNA, so they sequenced expressed TCRB transcripts. Method: immunoSEQ multiplex PCR; TCRdb's copy keeps in-frame clones and lacks some. The table lists 430,000 or so clones, about an eighth of them singletons. The sequenced sample was naive CD4+ T cells from blood. These receptors all stem from a woman aged 18-29 years in good health.

J is TRBJ1-5 and V is TRBV30; D is possibly TRBD1 (6 bases). Deletions cut 3 bases from V and 0 bases from J, with 9 bases between. Germline CDR1 is GTSNPN and CDR2 is SVGIG (reference sequence). CDR3 length equals 14 residues. CDR3: CAWSRGYSNQPQHF. As DNA, the CDR3 is TGTGCCTGGAGCAGGGGTTATAGCAATCAGCCCCAGCATTTT.

This clone was counted a few times. The chain couples TRBV21-1 to TRBJ2-7; the tabulated D call, TRBD2, remains unverified against the DNA. TRBV21-1 is designated a pseudogene. The CDR3 sequence is 16 residues long. CDR3 nucleotides: TGTGCCAGCAGCTCCAGACTAGCGGGCTGGCGGTACGAGCAGTACTTC. It translates to CASSSRLAGWRYEQYF.

The chain is built from TRBV5-1 and TRBJ2-1, with 7 bases that match TRBD2. Germline CDR1 and CDR2: SGHRS and YFSETQ. J gave up 4 bases and V 2 bases, and 3 bases lay outside the gene matches. This CDR3 region has 14 residues. This CDR3 is CASSFASGYNEQFF. CDR3 in DNA: TGCGCCAGCAGCTTTGCTAGCGGATACAATGAGCAGTTCTTC.

This chain connects TRBV18 to TRBJ1-5; D is uncertain. V lost 4 bases and J 2 bases, leaving 6 bases between the germline ends. From germline, CDR1 is KGHSH and CDR2 LQKENI. CDR3 length: 13 residues. DNA for the CDR3: TGTGCCAGCTCACTCCAGGGCAATCAGCCCCAGCATTTT. This sequence encodes CASSLQGNQPQHF.

V gene TRBV4-3 combines with J gene TRBJ2-1; 14 positions agree with TRBD2. Germline V gives CDR1 LGHNA, CDR2 YSLEER. This CDR3 has 17 amino acids. The trim removed 0 bases at V and 6 bases at J, leaving 4 bases unmatched. CDR3 nucleotide sequence: TGCGCCAGCAGCCAAGAGTTTGGACTAGCGGGGGGCAATGAGCAGTTCTTC. Translating gives CASSQEFGLAGGNEQFF.

This clone was picked up a small number of times. The chain links TRBV28 to TRBJ2-4, with TRBD2 matching over 7 bases. Germline CDR1 reads MDHEN; CDR2 reads SYDVKM. After removal of 3 bases from V and 7 bases from J, the junction contained 3 bases not matched to a gene. This CDR3 spans 13 amino acids. The CDR3 sequence: CASSFHGGNIQYF. The DNA of the CDR3 is TGTGCCAGCAGTTTCCACGGGGGGAACATTCAGTACTTC.

The chain is built from TRBV7-9 and TRBJ2-3, with D uncertain. The CDR3 length is 11 residues. From germline, CDR1 is SEHNR and CDR2 FQNEAQ (reference sequence). V shed 5 bases and J shed 7 bases, with 7 bases lying between them. This CDR3 is CASSPDNTQYF. DNA of the CDR3: TGTGCCAGCAGCCCCGATAATACGCAGTATTTT.

The V and J genes are TRBV7-6 and TRBJ2-1, with TRBD2 matching over 11 bases. The CDR3 spans 17 residues. V shed 6 bases, J shed 3 bases, and the junction held 10 bases outside the gene matches. CDR1 is SGHVS, CDR2 FNYEAQ, per germline. In DNA, the CDR3 is TGTGCCAGCAGTCTTAGTCCTACTAGCGGGAGCTACAATGAGCAGTTCTTC. This codes for CASSLSPTSGSYNEQFF.

The V and J genes are TRBV5-6 and TRBJ1-2; D not resolved. CDR3 length: 14 amino acids. Germline V CDR1 and CDR2: SGHDT, YYEEEE. V lost 1 base to trimming and J lost 5 bases, with 12 bases between them. The CDR3: CASSLLSRTYGYTF. The CDR3, as DNA: TGTGCCAGCAGCTTGTTGTCCAGAACGTATGGCTACACCTTC.

The rearrangement uses TRBV9 and TRBJ2-1; TRBD2 matches at 8 bases. The CDR3 runs 15 residues. The trim removed 0 bases at V and 4 bases at J, leaving 3 bases unmatched. Per the germline V gene, CDR1 is SGDLS and CDR2 is YYNGEE. CDR3 DNA: TGTGCCAGCAGCGTAGGCGGGGGGTGGTACAATGAGCAGTTCTTC. Protein product: CASSVGGGWYNEQFF.

This clone was seen only a few times. V and J are TRBV14 and TRBJ1-2; 8 bases fit TRBD1. CDR3 length: 16 residues. Germline-derived CDR1 and CDR2 are SGHDN and FVKESK. V gave up 3 bases and J gave up 7 bases; unmatched junction bases: 13. CDR3 coding DNA: TGTGCCAGCAGCCAGTCCAGCAGGGGGCGGTTCGGTGGCTACACCTTC. Residues: CASSQSSRGRFGGYTF. The entire variable domain, with the rest obtained from reference TRBV14 and TRBJ1-2, is as follows: EAGVTQFPSHSVIEKGQTVTLRCDPISGHDNLYWYRRVMGKEIKFLLHFVKESKQDESGMPNNRFLAERTGGTYSTLKVQPAELEDSGVYFCASSQSSRGRFGGYTFGSGTRLTVV.

The V call is TRBV28, the J call TRBJ2-7; D may be TRBD2 (6 bases). With 2 bases removed from V and 7 bases from J, the gap between germline ends came to 12 bases. Germline values: CDR1 MDHEN, CDR2 SYDVKM. The length of the CDR3 is 13 residues. The CDR3 bases are TGTGCCAGCAGTTTAAGCCAGGCGGGGGAGCAGTACGTC. Amino acids: CASSLSQAGEQYV.

This chain connects TRBV7-8 to TRBJ1-6; D may be TRBD1 (5 bases). Trimming stripped 0 bases from V and 7 bases from J, with 16 bases between. This CDR3 is 17 amino acids long. CDR1 SGHVS and CDR2 FQNEAQ come from the germline V gene. The CDR3, as DNA: TGTGCCAGCAGCTTAGCGATGACCCGGGGCAGAAATTCACCCCTCCACTTT. The encoded protein is CASSLAMTRGRNSPLHF.

V gene TRBV5-6 combines with J gene TRBJ2-5; TRBD1 might be the D (5 bases). The length of the CDR3 is 13 residues. Germline V gene sequence: CDR1 SGHDT, CDR2 YYEEEE. Trimming took off 6 bases at V and 0 bases at J, with 9 bases between the two ends. The CDR3 DNA reads TGTGCCAGCAACAGGTGGGACCAAGAGACCCAGTACTTC. Amino acids: CASNRWDQETQYF.

This clone was found a few times. An end of the junction differs from the germline gene, which may be a read error. The chain carries TRBV4-1 and TRBJ2-7; 12 positions agree with TRBD2. The CDR3 extends over 16 amino acids. Per the germline V gene, CDR1 is MGHRA and CDR2 is YSYEKL. The CDR3 sequence: CASSQRGTSGFYEQYF. CDR3 DNA: TGTGCCAGCAGCCAACGTGGGACTAGCGGGTTCTACGAGCAGTACTTC.

This clone was counted a few times. The CDR3 bases are TGCAGCGTTGAAGCTGGGGGGCCCCCCTACGAGCAGTACTTC. Amino acids: CSVEAGGPPYEQYF. The rearrangement links TRBV29-1 to TRBJ2-7; D is perhaps TRBD1 or TRBD2 (6 bases each). The CDR3 has 14 amino acids. CDR1 is SQVTM and CDR2 is ANQGSEA in the germline V gene. Trimming took off 1 base at V and 2 bases at J, with 12 bases between the two ends.

The gene calls are TRBV7-9 and TRBJ2-7; 11 nucleotides agree with TRBD2. The V gene end was trimmed by 8 bases and the J gene end by 2 bases; junction bases not matched to a gene: 2. The CDR3 sequence is 13 residues long. The germline V gene has CDR1 SEHNR and CDR2 FQNEAQ (reference sequence). CDR3 nucleotides: TGTGCCAGCGGGACTAGCGGAGCCTACGAGCAGTACTTC. It is translated as CASGTSGAYEQYF.

This clone turned up a few times. The chain joins TRBV2 to TRBJ2-7; 14 nucleotides line up with TRBD2. The CDR3 is made up of 15 amino acids. Germline lookup yields CDR1 SNHLY and CDR2 FYNNEI. Trimming cost V 7 bases and J 6 bases; bases outside gene matches: 8. CDR3 amino acids: CASKAGLAGAFEQYF. The CDR3 DNA follows: TGTGCCAGCAAGGCGGGACTAGCGGGAGCTTTCGAGCAGTACTTC.

V and J are TRBV13 and TRBJ2-5, with 8 bases fitting TRBD1. Germline-derived CDR1 and CDR2 are PRHDT and FYEKMQ (reference sequence). This CDR3 contains 15 residues. V dropped 0 bases and J dropped 1; count of bases not matched to a gene: 1. CDR3: CASSLGDRAQETQYF. For the CDR3, the DNA is TGTGCCAGCAGCTTAGGGGACAGGGCCCAAGAGACCCAGTACTTC.

This clone was counted a few times. CDR3 coding DNA: TGTGCCAGCAGCCCAGCGGCGCTTCTCTACAATGAGCAGTTCTTC. It codes for CASSPAALLYNEQFF. The chain combines TRBV7-2 with TRBJ2-1, with D possibly TRBD2 on 5 matching bases. The V and J ends lost 5 bases and 3 bases respectively, with 14 bases between them. Germline CDR1 is SGHTA and CDR2 is FQGNSA. The CDR3 covers 15 residues.

This clone came up a few times. The sample holds other DNA sequences that translate to the same CDR3. The chain uses TRBV28 and TRBJ2-7; D may be TRBD1 (6 bases). Germline lookup yields CDR1 MDHEN and CDR2 SYDVKM. V lost 5 bases and J lost 3, with 11 bases in between. The CDR3 totals 13 residues. The CDR3 bases are TGTGCCAGCAGTCTGGGACAAGGCTACGAGCAGTACGTC. Translated, it gives CASSLGQGYEQYV.

The V and J genes are TRBV4-1 and TRBJ2-1, with no clear D. The germline V gene has CDR1 MGHRA and CDR2 YSYEKL. Trimming cost V 4 bases and J 6 bases, with 13 bases left between them. This CDR3 is built from 14 residues. The CDR3 region is CASSPPPVGNEQFF. As DNA, the CDR3 is TGCGCCAGCAGCCCACCCCCCGTGGGCAATGAGCAGTTCTTC.

This clone showed up just a few times. The chain recombines TRBV27 with TRBJ2-1, with 9 bases identical to TRBD1. The CDR3 length is 16 residues. The junction had 7 bases not matched to a gene; V was cut back by 7 bases and J by 0 bases. Looked up from germline, CDR1 is MNHEY and CDR2 is SMNVEV (reference sequence). The CDR3 spells CASTGTGSSSYNEQFF. DNA of the CDR3: TGTGCCAGCACGGGGACAGGGTCCAGCTCCTACAATGAGCAGTTCTTC.

Only a few counts were recorded for this clone. This chain links TRBV5-1 with TRBJ2-7, with D possibly TRBD2 on 6 matching bases. Trimming removed 4 bases at V and 9 bases at J, with 20 bases between. There are 14 residues in the CDR3. Germline V CDR1 and CDR2: SGHRS, YFSETQ. This CDR3 reads CASSPTSTSRGQYF. CDR3 bases: TGCGCCAGCAGCCCTACCTCGACTAGTAGGGGGCAGTACTTC.

This clone appeared a few times. This chain's CDR3 is CAWTVAGAAGNTIYF. For the CDR3, the DNA is TGTGCCTGGACCGTAGCAGGGGCGGCTGGAAACACCATATATTTT. J is TRBJ1-3 and V is TRBV30, with a weak D call TRBD1 (6 bases). This CDR3 has 15 amino acids. Germline assignment: CDR1 GTSNPN and CDR2 SVGIG (reference sequence). The V end lost 4 bases, the J end lost 2 bases, and 15 bases lay between the germline ends.

The rearrangement uses TRBV7-6 and TRBJ1-1, with a tentative D call TRBD1 (5 bases). CDR1 is SGHVS, CDR2 FNYEAQ, per germline. Trimming took 4 bases from V and 1 from J, leaving 16 bases between them. This CDR3 region has 16 residues. CDR3 protein: CASSSTPRGRNTEAFF. In nucleotides, the CDR3 is TGTGCCAGCAGCTCCACTCCGAGGGGAAGGAACACTGAAGCTTTCTTT.

The chain has TRBV27 and TRBJ2-7; D is unclear. Germline CDR1 and CDR2: MNHEY and SMNVEV (reference sequence). With 6 bases removed from V and 0 bases from J, the gap between germline ends came to 12 bases. There are 14 residues in the CDR3. In nucleotides, the CDR3 is TGTGCCAGCAGCCCTCACAGATTCTCCTACGAGCAGTACGTC. Translating it yields CASSPHRFSYEQYV.

The V call is TRBV11-1, the J call TRBJ2-2, with D maybe TRBD1 (7 bases). V shed 10 bases and J shed 7 bases, with 16 bases lying between them. Germline V gene lookup returns CDR1 SGHAT and CDR2 FQDESV (reference sequence). This CDR3 contains 13 residues. The CDR3 here is CATRRGQNGELFF. The DNA for the CDR3 is TGTGCCACTCGGAGGGGGCAGAACGGGGAGCTGTTTTTT.

This clone was observed a few times. Written as DNA, the CDR3 is TGTGCCATCAGTCCAGGGGGCTACGAGCAGTACGTC. Its translation: CAISPGGYEQYV. The chain employs TRBV10-3 and TRBJ2-7, with 7 positions matching TRBD1. CDR3 length: 12 residues. The germline CDR1 and CDR2 sequences are ENHRY and SYGVKD. After removal of 5 bases from V and 3 bases from J, the junction contained 1 base not matched to a gene.

The chain uses TRBV15 and TRBJ2-7; 9 bases are a match to TRBD1. Germline V gene lookup returns CDR1 LNHNV and CDR2 YYDKDF (reference sequence). This CDR3 contains 14 residues. The junction had 9 bases not matched to a gene; V was cut back by 5 bases and J by 7 bases. DNA of the CDR3: TGTGCCACCAGCGGCCGGGACAGGGTCTGGGAGCAGTACGTC. This gives the protein CATSGRDRVWEQYV.

The V call is TRBV7-2, the J call TRBJ2-5; D may match TRBD1 or TRBD2 (5 bases each). From germline, CDR1 is SGHTA and CDR2 FQGNSA. This CDR3 spans 14 amino acids. Trimming took 5 bases from V and 7 from J, leaving 17 bases between them. The CDR3 sequence: CASSNRDGLPTQYF. Here the CDR3 DNA reads TGTGCCAGCAGCAACCGGGACGGATTGCCGACCCAGTACTTC.